This T cell receptor (beta chain) was identified during a study of shared clonotypes between healthy human individuals (TCRdb year 2020). Study-wide context: The cohort comprised a couple of women and a few men aged 18 to 49 years. For each donor, three plates each were used for CD4 naive and CD4 memory, two plates were used for CD8 naive, and one plate was used for CD8 memory. To estimate repertoire size and how much clonotypes are shared between individuals, the study performed deep sequencing of blood TCR repertoires from five healthy adults. Libraries were prepared and TCR repertoires were sequenced by different laboratories using diverse techniques, in order to increase sequencing depth and limit assay-specific biases. Each donor's leukapheresis produced roughly between roughly 0.9 and 8.9 billion PBMCs. Broad study findings and their caveats: Only blood was sampled, and tissue TCR repertoires likely differ from those in blood. Approximately 5% of naive CD4, roughly 3.5% of naive CD8, approximately 2% of memory CD4, and around 0.42% of memory CD8 clonotypes were shared across several donors. Even with the large sequencing depth, rarefaction of the sorted-subset datasets indicated that sequencing was incomplete. Higher generation probabilities were observed for clonotypes shared by all four sorted-subset donors than for non-shared clonotypes. The genetic and exposure-history diversity represented was limited by the small number of donors. Naive subsets generally had larger estimated clonotype richness than memory subsets. Pairwise subsampling led to the expectation that sequencing depth would affect the degree of clonotype sharing among donors.

The donors were healthy, HIV-negative adults with no recently reported acute infections or vaccinations. All donors were Caucasian adults living in Nashville, Tennessee, USA. CD4+ T cells were enriched through magnetic negative selection, after which naive cells were positively selected on CD45RA and the remaining negative fraction served as the memory subset. Blood was obtained by leukapheresis, after which PBMCs were separated by Ficoll-Histopaque density gradient centrifugation and cryopreserved in liquid nitrogen vapor phase. Analytical flow cytometry was used to check the purity and quantity of each magnetically sorted T cell population. Each sorted fraction had its genomic DNA isolated and then quantified by UV absorbance on a Nanodrop 2000c. Using the deep immunoSEQ assay, multiplex PCR amplified TCR CDR3 regions from genomic DNA. Genomic DNA extracted from each cell subset was distributed evenly over all wells of several immunoSEQ 96-well plates, and each plate served as one replicate. For sorted subsets, approximately 210 ng of genomic DNA, equivalent to some 30,000 T cell genomes, went into each replicate PCR. Purified libraries were measured with a Qubit 3.0 fluorometer, size-checked on a Bioanalyzer 2100, and measured again with the KAPA Library Quantification kit. Every immunoSEQ 96-well plate was sequenced on a separate single-read 150-cycle Illumina NextSeq 550 flow cell. For the original study's pipeline: Because only junctional sequences without quality scores were contained in the immunoSEQ output, filtering matching that applied to full-length reads could not be performed. Sequences were annotated with PyIR, a Python wrapper for IgBLAST v1.9, using IMGT germline references to assign V/J genes and CDR3. Reads with weak V/J assignments (E-value above 1e-6), missing CDR3, stop codons, out-of-frame junctions, or ambiguous translated residues were removed. V3J clonotypes were defined as sequences sharing an identical inferred V gene, J gene, and CDR3 amino acid sequence. Percentage overlap between repertoires was calculated by dividing the number of shared unique clonotypes by the size of the smaller repertoire. Repertoire richness was assessed with RTK rarefaction, the Chao1 estimator, and Recon v2.1 estimates of unobserved clonotypes. Generation probabilities for all TCRbeta clonotypes obtained by the gDNA method from a handful of donors were computed using OLGA. Not all clones reach the TCRdb copy of this immuneACCESS table, which keeps in-frame sequences only. Checked studies attribute under half of the gap to unresolved V genes and leave the rest unexplained. That table furnishes V, J and clone size, whereas the DNA furnished D and trimming. The sample has millions of clones on record, about 95% of them singletons. 0.13% of the sample is taken by the ten largest.

The CDR3 goes from the cysteine to the phenylalanine over 13 residues. The read is trimmed to its CDR3 DNA, 39 bases read in frame from base 1. The germline V gene provides CDR1 SGHRS and CDR2 YFSETQ. Relative to germline, V is missing 4 bases and J is missing 12 bases, with 5 bases of the junction outside any gene match. To note about this clone: No antigen is known for it. Base qualities are not provided; no much larger clone lies one nucleotide away.

The receptor chain draws on TRBV5-1 and TRBJ2-3; 13 nucleotides in the junction match TRBD2. The sequence came from a man aged 18 to 30 in good health. Sequencing was carried out using naive CD4+ T cells sorted from blood. The intended sense of this specimen's cell subset or site label: CD45RA+ positively selected. The DNA is TGCGCCAGCAGCCCGGGACTAGCGGGGAGACAGTATTTT. This translates into CASSPGLAGRQYF.